This TCR beta chain was obtained from a study of hypomethylating agent response in myelodysplastic syndrome. Study context: Hypomethylating treatment was azacitidine in about 70% of the 11, decitabine in 3 of 11. Patients with myelodysplastic syndrome were fewer than ten male and 2 female.

Trimming took off 5 bases at V and 15 bases at J, with 23 bases between the two ends. This CDR3 region has 14 residues. Germline V gene data show CDR1 as SGHVS and CDR2 as FQNEAQ. As handled by the study authors: Of 160,000 or so unique clonotypes, around 1.5% were previously reported viral-epitope-specific in VDJdb. Assay: immunoSEQ multiplex PCR; the TCRdb copy retains only in-frame clones and omits some. Clone size and the V and J calls come from that table; the DNA yielded D and trimming. The sample shows 2,800 or so clones, approximately 77% of them seen only once. V gene TRBV7-8 combines with J gene TRBJ2-1, with D perhaps matching TRBD1 or TRBD2 (5 bases each). The TCR originated in a human donor with myelodysplastic syndrome. Here the sequenced sample was bone marrow, taken before or after starting hypomethylating agent treatment for myelodysplastic syndrome (not recorded which). The chain's CDR3 is CASSRTEGSSGAFF. The CDR3 DNA reads TGTGCCAGCAGCCGGACCGAGGGGTCATCGGGTGCGTTCTTC.